This is a list of T cell receptor beta chains from one sample in a study of response to subunit inactivated influenza vaccine. TCRdb called the RT-PCR reads again in MiXCR, with one record for every CDR3 protein. Altogether more than 450,000 distinct CDR3 sequences are present, approximately 7.6% being singletons, with the ten largest covering over 10%. Sample: PBMCs from blood, taken roughly 24 months after vaccination. The receptor set was obtained from a man between 50 and 70 years old who received an inactivated influenza vaccine. The CDR3 runs from the conserved cysteine through the conserved F or W. The order of the fields is V gene, clone size, D gene, J gene, CDR3 DNA, CDR3 protein. The D gene is left open where the match is weak. The listing skips clone size in some rows; elsewhere it reads once, few, many or a size class.

>TRBV19|NA|NA|TRBJ1-5
TGTGCCAGTAGTATCAGGGGTGGTCAGCCCCAGCATTTT
CASSIRGGQPQHF
>TRBV20-1|NA|NA|TRBJ2-6
TGCAGTGCTGCACACAGGGCTGGGGCCAACGTCCTGACTTTC
CSAAHRAGANVLTF
>TRBV6-1|few|NA|TRBJ2-3
TGTGCCAGCAGACCTACGACCGGGACAACTTCCCCAGATACGCAGTATTTT
CASRPTTGTTSPDTQYF
>TRBV5-5|few|NA|TRBJ2-7
TGTGCCAGCAGCCCCTTTAGTAGCGGAATCTACGAGCAGTACTTC
CASSPFSSGIYEQYF
>TRBV11-2|many|NA|TRBJ1-5
TGTGCCAGCAGCTGGGGGACCGAACAGCCCCAGCATTTT
CASSWGTEQPQHF
>TRBV24-1|NA|NA|TRBJ1-1
TGTGCCACCGCCCCAGGGGACGGGAACACTGAAGCTTTCTTT
CATAPGDGNTEAFF
>TRBV7-8|many|TRBD1|TRBJ2-5
TGTGCCAGCAGCCCCCGGGACAGACAAGAGACCCAGTACTTC
CASSPRDRQETQYF
>TRBV9|few|NA|TRBJ2-3
TGTGCCAGCAGCGTTGAAGATACGCAGTATTTT
CASSVEDTQYF
>TRBV10-3|many|NA|TRBJ1-5
TGTGCCATCAGTGTAAAAGGGGATAGCAATCAGCCCCAGCATTTT
CAISVKGDSNQPQHF
>TRBV15|NA|TRBD1|TRBJ2-2
TGTGCCACCAGCAGAGATATGGGACAGGGCCGCGGCGGGCTGTTTTTT
CATSRDMGQGRGGLFF
>TRBV11-2|NA|NA|TRBJ2-3
TGTGCCAGTTTACGGGGGCTTAGCACAGATACGCAGTATTTT
CASLRGLSTDTQYF
>TRBV7-2|NA|NA|TRBJ1-3
TGTGCCAGCAGCTTAGCGGTTACTGGAAACACCATATATTTT
CASSLAVTGNTIYF
>TRBV28|many|TRBD2|TRBJ2-2
TGTGCCAGCAGACCAAGACTAGCGGGTACCGGGGAGCTGTTTTTT
CASRPRLAGTGELFF
>TRBV20-1|NA|TRBD2|TRBJ2-5
TGCAGTGCTAGACGGACTAGCGGGGGGGCGATGGGGACCCAGTACTTC
CSARRTSGGAMGTQYF
>TRBV12-3/TRBV12-4|few|NA|TRBJ1-6
TGTGCCAGCAGTTTTTTCGGGCGTAATTCACCCCTCCACTTT
CASSFFGRNSPLHF
>TRBV10-3|few|NA|TRBJ1-5
TGTGCCATCAGTGAGACAGGGTGGGGCAATCAGCCCCAGCATTTT
CAISETGWGNQPQHF
>TRBV20-1|few|NA|TRBJ2-1
TGCAGTGCTAGAGACCCAGGGACCCGCTCCTACAATGAGCAGTTCTTC
CSARDPGTRSYNEQFF
>TRBV7-2|NA|NA|TRBJ2-1
TGTGCCAGCAGCCCCCGGACGGGCAGGAGAGAGCAGTTCTTC
CASSPRTGRREQFF
>TRBV5-1|NA|NA|TRBJ2-3
TGCGCCAGCAGCTACAGTCCTCGCACAGATACGCAGTATTTT
CASSYSPRTDTQYF
>TRBV29-1|many|TRBD1|TRBJ2-3
TGCAGCGTTGTCGACAGGGGGCCAGATACGCAGTATTTT
CSVVDRGPDTQYF
>TRBV11-2|few|NA|TRBJ2-3
TGTGCCAGCACCCCTTATACAGATACGCAGTATTTT
CASTPYTDTQYF
>TRBV3-1|many|NA|TRBJ2-6
TGTGCCAGCAGCATCCGACTAGTAACTGGGGCCAACGTCCTGACTTTC
CASSIRLVTGANVLTF
>TRBV7-2|NA|NA|TRBJ2-3
TGTGCCAGCAGCTTAAGAGGGGTAACAGGAAGTACGCAGTATTTT
CASSLRGVTGSTQYF
>TRBV11-2|many|NA|TRBJ2-2
TGTGCCAGCAGCTTAGGTTGGGAAAACACCGGGGAGCTGTTTTTT
CASSLGWENTGELFF
>TRBV29-1|few|NA|TRBJ2-2
TGCAGCGTGACGCCGCGGCCCGGGGAGCTGTTTTTT
CSVTPRPGELFF
>TRBV4-3|NA|TRBD1|TRBJ1-3
TGCGCCAGCAGCCAAGGACAGGGGAGCTCTGGAAACACCATATATTTT
CASSQGQGSSGNTIYF
>TRBV4-2|NA|TRBD2|TRBJ2-4
TGTGCCAGCAGCCCCCGGGAGGGCAAAAACATTCAGTACTTC
CASSPREGKNIQYF
>TRBV5-1|many|TRBD1|TRBJ2-7
TGCGCCAGCACCTCGACAGGGGGCTCCTACGAGCAGTACTTC
CASTSTGGSYEQYF
>TRBV6-1|NA|NA|TRBJ2-1
TGTGCCAGCAGTGAAGCCCCAGGGAACAATGAGCAGTTCTTC
CASSEAPGNNEQFF
>TRBV7-9|NA|NA|TRBJ2-5
TGTGCCAGCAGCTTAGCACGGATTGAAGAGACCCAGTACTTC
CASSLARIEETQYF
>TRBV9|NA|NA|TRBJ2-5
TGTGCCAGCAGCCCAAACCCTCAGGGGCCCCAAGAGACCCAGTACTTC
CASSPNPQGPQETQYF
>TRBV5-1|many|NA|TRBJ1-4
TGCGCCAGCAGCACGGGGGTCTCCGGTGCGACTAATGAAAAACTGTTTTTT
CASSTGVSGATNEKLFF
>TRBV20-1|NA|TRBD1|TRBJ1-5
TGCAGTGCTAGCCAGGGGGCTCAGCCCCAGCATTTT
CSASQGAQPQHF
>TRBV6-2/TRBV6-3|many|TRBD2|TRBJ2-7
TGTGCCAGCAGTTGGAGGAGGGACCTGGGACTAGCGGGAGTCTACGAGCAGTACTTC
CASSWRRDLGLAGVYEQYF
>TRBV12-3/TRBV12-4|few|NA|TRBJ2-1
TGTGCCAGCAGCCGGCTAGCAAACTCCTACAATGAGCAGTTCTTC
CASSRLANSYNEQFF
>TRBV5-1|NA|NA|TRBJ1-1
TGCGCCAGCAGCTTGGCAAGGCGGTTGAACACTGAAGCTTTCTTT
CASSLARRLNTEAFF
>TRBV27|few|NA|TRBJ1-1
TGTGCCAGCAGTCTCACCCGTCCCATGAACACTGAAGCTTTCTTT
CASSLTRPMNTEAFF
>TRBV6-1|NA|NA|TRBJ1-2
TGTGCCAGCACCCGACGGGGGGAAACGCTCTATGGCTGCACCTTC
CASTRRGETLYGCTF
>TRBV20-1|few|TRBD1|TRBJ2-7
TGCAGTGCTCGGCCAGGGGCAGGGGGCTACGAGCAGTACTTC
CSARPGAGGYEQYF